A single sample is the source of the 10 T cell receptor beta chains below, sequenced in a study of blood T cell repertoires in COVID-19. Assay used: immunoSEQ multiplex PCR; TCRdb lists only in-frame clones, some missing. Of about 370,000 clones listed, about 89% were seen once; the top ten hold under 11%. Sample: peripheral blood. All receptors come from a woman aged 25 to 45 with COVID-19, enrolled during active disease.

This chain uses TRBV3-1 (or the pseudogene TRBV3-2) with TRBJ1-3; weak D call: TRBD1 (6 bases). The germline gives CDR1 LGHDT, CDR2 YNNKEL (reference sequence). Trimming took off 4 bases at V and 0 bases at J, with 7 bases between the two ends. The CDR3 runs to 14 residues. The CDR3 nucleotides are TGTGCCAGCAGCCGGGACAACTCTGGAAACACCATATATTTT. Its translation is CASSRDNSGNTIYF.

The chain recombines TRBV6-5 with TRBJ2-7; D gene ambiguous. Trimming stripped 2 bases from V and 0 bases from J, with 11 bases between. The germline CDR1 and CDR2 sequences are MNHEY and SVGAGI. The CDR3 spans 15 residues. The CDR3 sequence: CASSYHASLSYEQYF. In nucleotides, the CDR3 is TGTGCCAGCAGTTACCATGCGTCTCTCTCCTACGAGCAGTACTTC.

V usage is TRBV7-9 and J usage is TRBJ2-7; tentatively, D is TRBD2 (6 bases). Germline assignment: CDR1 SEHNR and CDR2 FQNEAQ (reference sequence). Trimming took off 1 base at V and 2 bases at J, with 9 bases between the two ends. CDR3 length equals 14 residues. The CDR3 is CASSLVAEAYEQYF. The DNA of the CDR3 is TGTGCCAGCAGCTTAGTAGCGGAGGCCTACGAGCAGTACTTC.

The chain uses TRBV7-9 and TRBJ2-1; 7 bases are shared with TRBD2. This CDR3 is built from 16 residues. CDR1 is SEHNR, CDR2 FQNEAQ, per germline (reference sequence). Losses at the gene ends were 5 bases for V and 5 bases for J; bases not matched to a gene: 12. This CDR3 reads CASSPRGGRKHNEQFF. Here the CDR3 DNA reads TGTGCCAGCAGCCCACGGGGAGGGAGAAAACACAATGAGCAGTTCTTC.

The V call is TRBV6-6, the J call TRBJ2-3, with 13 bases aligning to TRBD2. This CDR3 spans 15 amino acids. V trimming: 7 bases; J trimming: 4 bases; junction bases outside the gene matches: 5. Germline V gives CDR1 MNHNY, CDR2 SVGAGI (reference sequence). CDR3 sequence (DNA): TGTGCCAGCAAAAGACTAGCGGGAGGCCCAGATACGCAGTATTTT. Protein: CASKRLAGGPDTQYF.

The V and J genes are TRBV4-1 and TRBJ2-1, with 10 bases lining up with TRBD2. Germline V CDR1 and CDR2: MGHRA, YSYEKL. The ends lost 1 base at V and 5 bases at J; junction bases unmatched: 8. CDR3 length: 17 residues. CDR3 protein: CASSQAELGTSDNEQFF. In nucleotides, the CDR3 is TGCGCCAGCAGCCAAGCGGAACTCGGGACTAGCGACAATGAGCAGTTCTTC.

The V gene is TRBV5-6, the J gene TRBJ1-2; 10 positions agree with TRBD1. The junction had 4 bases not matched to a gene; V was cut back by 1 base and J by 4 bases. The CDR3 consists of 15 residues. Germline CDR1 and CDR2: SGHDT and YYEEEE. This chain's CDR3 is CASSLLGQGVYGYTF. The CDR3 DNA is TGTGCCAGCAGCTTGTTAGGACAGGGGGTCTATGGCTACACCTTC.

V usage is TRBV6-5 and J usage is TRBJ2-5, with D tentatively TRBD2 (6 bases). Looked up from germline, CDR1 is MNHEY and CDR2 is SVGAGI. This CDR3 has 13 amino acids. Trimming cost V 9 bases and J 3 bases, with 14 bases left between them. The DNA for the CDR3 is TGTGCCAGTCGACTAGGCGGGAAAGAGACCCAGTACTTC. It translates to CASRLGGKETQYF.

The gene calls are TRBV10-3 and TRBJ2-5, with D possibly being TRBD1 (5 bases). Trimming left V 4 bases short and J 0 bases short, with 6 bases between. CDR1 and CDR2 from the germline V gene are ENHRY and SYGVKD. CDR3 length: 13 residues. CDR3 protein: CAISGQNQETQYF. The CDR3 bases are TGTGCCATCAGTGGACAGAACCAAGAGACCCAGTACTTC.

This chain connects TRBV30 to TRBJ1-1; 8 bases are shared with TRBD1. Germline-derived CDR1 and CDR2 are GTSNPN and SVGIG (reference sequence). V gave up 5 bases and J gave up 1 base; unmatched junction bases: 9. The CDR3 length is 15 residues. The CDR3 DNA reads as TGTGCCTGGTGGGCAGGGGGCCGAGGGAACACTGAAGCTTTCTTT. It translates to CAWWAGGRGNTEAFF.